A selection of T cell receptor beta chains follows, all from one sample in a study of control samples from healthy donors and cancer patients. Data came from immunoSEQ multiplex PCR; TCRdb stores just in-frame clones and leaves some out. This table has over 85,000 clones, approximately 90% appearing once. Source material: PBMCs. The receptors stem from a woman aged 60-70 years with lung cancer. CDR3s include the opening cysteine and the closing phenylalanine or tryptophan. Fields, in order: J gene, clone size, D gene, CDR3 length, V gene, CDR3 DNA, CDR3 protein. A D gene is named only where the DNA matches it firmly. Where a row states a size, it is once, few, many or the class of an expanded clone; other rows omit it.

J gene: TRBJ1-6
clone size: NA
D gene: NA
CDR3 length: 15
V gene: TRBV5-4
CDR3 DNA: TGTGCCAGCTCCCCGGCAGGGAGCTATAATTCACCCCTCCACTTT
CDR3 protein: CASSPAGSYNSPLHF

J gene: TRBJ2-2
clone size: NA
D gene: TRBD2
CDR3 length: 14
V gene: TRBV19
CDR3 DNA: TGTGCCAGTAGTAGGGCTAGCGGCACCGGGGAGCTGTTTTTT
CDR3 protein: CASSRASGTGELFF

J gene: TRBJ2-7
clone size: NA
D gene: NA
CDR3 length: 17
V gene: TRBV21-1
CDR3 DNA: TGTGCCAGCAGCAAACGTAATTTGGGACCGAGCTCCTACGAGCAGTACTTC
CDR3 protein: CASSKRNLGPSSYEQYF

J gene: TRBJ1-5
clone size: once
D gene: NA
CDR3 length: 13
V gene: TRBV6-6
CDR3 DNA: TGTGCCACCCAAGACGGGGTTAATCAGCCCCAGCATTTT
CDR3 protein: CATQDGVNQPQHF

J gene: TRBJ2-3
clone size: once
D gene: NA
CDR3 length: 16
V gene: TRBV19
CDR3 DNA: TGTGCCAGTACCCCCGGAGGAGGTCCTAGCACAGATACGCAGTATTTT
CDR3 protein: CASTPGGGPSTDTQYF

J gene: TRBJ2-2
clone size: NA
D gene: TRBD1
CDR3 length: 15
V gene: TRBV7-2
CDR3 DNA: TGTGCCAGCAGCCCGGGACAGATCAACACCGGGGAGCTGTTTTTT
CDR3 protein: CASSPGQINTGELFF

J gene: TRBJ2-5
clone size: NA
D gene: NA
CDR3 length: 13
V gene: TRBV5-1
CDR3 DNA: TGCGCCAGCAGCTTGAGGGTAGAAGAGACCCAGTACTTC
CDR3 protein: CASSLRVEETQYF

J gene: TRBJ2-1
clone size: NA
D gene: NA
CDR3 length: 16
V gene: TRBV19
CDR3 DNA: TGTGCCAGTAGTGCAACAGGGCGTTCCTCCTACAATGAGCAGTTCTTC
CDR3 protein: CASSATGRSSYNEQFF

J gene: TRBJ1-4
clone size: NA
D gene: TRBD1
CDR3 length: 16
V gene: TRBV25-1
CDR3 DNA: TGTGCCAGCAGTGAATATTCTGACAGGGGGCGTGAAAAACTGTTTTTT
CDR3 protein: CASSEYSDRGREKLFF

J gene: TRBJ1-2
clone size: NA
D gene: TRBD1
CDR3 length: 15
V gene: TRBV14
CDR3 DNA: TGTGCCAGCAGCCAAGGGCGGACAGGGTCATCTGGCTACACCTTC
CDR3 protein: CASSQGRTGSSGYTF

J gene: TRBJ2-7
clone size: NA
D gene: NA
CDR3 length: 13
V gene: TRBV6-2/TRBV6-3
CDR3 DNA: TGTGCCAGCAGTAAGGAGGGATTCTACGAGCAGTACTTC
CDR3 protein: CASSKEGFYEQYF